Listed below are T cell receptor beta chains from one sample, sequenced in a study of long-term antiretroviral therapy in people with HIV. TCRdb keeps only in-frame clones here, not all; method: immunoSEQ multiplex PCR. The table shows tens of thousands of clones, with 80% occurring only once. This specimen was unsorted PBMCs, taken 1.5 years after starting antiretroviral therapy. The receptors were sampled from a young man with HIV. CDR3s include the opening cysteine and the closing phenylalanine or tryptophan. Each record gives: clone size, V gene, J gene, D gene, CDR3 DNA, CDR3 protein. The D gene is left open where the match is weak. The size of a clone is reported for some rows only, either as once, few or many, or as a class for expanded clones.

clone_size: NA; v_call: TRBV7-9; j_call: TRBJ1-1; d_call: TRBD1; cdr3_nt: TGTGCCAGCAGCCAAAGGGGGCCGAACACTGAAGCTTTCTTT; cdr3_aa: CASSQRGPNTEAFF
clone_size: few; v_call: TRBV6-1; j_call: TRBJ2-2; d_call: NA; cdr3_nt: TGTGCCAGCAGTGGGCAGCGTTACACCGGGGAGCTGTTTTTT; cdr3_aa: CASSGQRYTGELFF
clone_size: NA; v_call: TRBV25-1; j_call: TRBJ2-2; d_call: NA; cdr3_nt: TGTGCCAGCAGTGGATGGGGGAGAGGAACCGGGGAGCTGTTTTTT; cdr3_aa: CASSGWGRGTGELFF
clone_size: NA; v_call: TRBV5-8; j_call: TRBJ2-7; d_call: NA; cdr3_nt: TGTGCCAGTACCTGGGCGGGCCCCTACGAGCAGTACTTC; cdr3_aa: CASTWAGPYEQYF
clone_size: NA; v_call: TRBV28; j_call: TRBJ2-7; d_call: TRBD1; cdr3_nt: TGTGCCAGCAGTTCCCTGACAGGGAATTCTTACGAGCAGTACTTC; cdr3_aa: CASSSLTGNSYEQYF
clone_size: NA; v_call: TRBV29-1; j_call: TRBJ2-3; d_call: TRBD2; cdr3_nt: TGCAGCGTTGAGGAAGGGGAGGGGAACACAGATACGCAGTATTTT; cdr3_aa: CSVEEGEGNTDTQYF
clone_size: NA; v_call: TRBV5-5; j_call: TRBJ2-1; d_call: TRBD2; cdr3_nt: TGTGCCAGCAGCCCCGGGACTAGCGGGAGGTTAGCCTACAATGAGCAGTTCTTC; cdr3_aa: CASSPGTSGRLAYNEQFF
clone_size: NA; v_call: TRBV18; j_call: TRBJ1-1; d_call: NA; cdr3_nt: TGTGCCAGCTCTCCACTACAGGGAGGCGGGAACACTGAAGCTTTCTTT; cdr3_aa: CASSPLQGGGNTEAFF
clone_size: NA; v_call: TRBV10-2; j_call: TRBJ2-7; d_call: TRBD1; cdr3_nt: TGCGCCAGCAGTAAAATACAGGGGGCCGGTTCCCAGTACTTC; cdr3_aa: CASSKIQGAGSQYF
clone_size: NA; v_call: TRBV6-6; j_call: TRBJ2-7; d_call: TRBD2; cdr3_nt: TGTGCCAGCTTGGGGGAGGGCTACGAGCAGTACTTC; cdr3_aa: CASLGEGYEQYF
clone_size: NA; v_call: TRBV5-4; j_call: TRBJ2-7; d_call: NA; cdr3_nt: TGTGCCAGCAGCTTGGGTTGGGCGTCGGGAAACGAGCAGTACTTC; cdr3_aa: CASSLGWASGNEQYF
clone_size: NA; v_call: TRBV2; j_call: TRBJ2-1; d_call: NA; cdr3_nt: TGTGCCAGCAACCCCCCGGATCGCCCGTTCTTC; cdr3_aa: CASNPPDRPFF
clone_size: NA; v_call: TRBV5-4; j_call: TRBJ2-1; d_call: NA; cdr3_nt: TGTGCCAGCATCAAAAGGCCCTCAGAGGGTGAGCAGTTCTTC; cdr3_aa: CASIKRPSEGEQFF
clone_size: NA; v_call: TRBV29-1; j_call: TRBJ2-7; d_call: NA; cdr3_nt: TGCAGCGTTGAGTTAGGACTGGAAGGATACGAGCAGTACTTC; cdr3_aa: CSVELGLEGYEQYF
clone_size: NA; v_call: TRBV29-1; j_call: TRBJ1-2; d_call: NA; cdr3_nt: TGCAGCGTTGAAGTGCCAGAAACCTTC; cdr3_aa: CSVEVPETF
clone_size: NA; v_call: TRBV5-1; j_call: TRBJ2-1; d_call: NA; cdr3_nt: TGCGCCAGCAGCCCGGGCGGCTTAAGGGCCTACAATGAGCAGTTCTTC; cdr3_aa: CASSPGGLRAYNEQFF
clone_size: NA; v_call: TRBV10-2; j_call: TRBJ1-2; d_call: NA; cdr3_nt: TGCGCCAGCAGTGAGACAGGGCAGGATGGCTACACCTTC; cdr3_aa: CASSETGQDGYTF
clone_size: NA; v_call: TRBV15; j_call: TRBJ2-7; d_call: NA; cdr3_nt: TGTGCCACCAGCACAGAACCCTCAGGAAATATTGGGTACGAGCAGTACTTC; cdr3_aa: CATSTEPSGNIGYEQYF
clone_size: NA; v_call: TRBV2; j_call: TRBJ2-7; d_call: NA; cdr3_nt: TGTGCCAGCAGTGAGCCCGTTCGCGAGCAGTACTTC; cdr3_aa: CASSEPVREQYF
clone_size: few; v_call: TRBV27; j_call: TRBJ1-5; d_call: NA; cdr3_nt: TGTGCCAGCTCCTGGGGCGCCAATCAGCCCCAGCATTTT; cdr3_aa: CASSWGANQPQHF
clone_size: NA; v_call: TRBV28; j_call: TRBJ2-7; d_call: TRBD2; cdr3_nt: TGTGCCAGCAGCTTTCGGACTAGCGGGAGAAGGATCGAGCAGTACTTC; cdr3_aa: CASSFRTSGRRIEQYF
clone_size: NA; v_call: TRBV7-2; j_call: TRBJ2-1; d_call: NA; cdr3_nt: TGTGCCAGCAGCTCCAGGGCAGACTACAATGAGCAGTTCTTC; cdr3_aa: CASSSRADYNEQFF
clone_size: NA; v_call: TRBV6-6; j_call: TRBJ2-7; d_call: NA; cdr3_nt: TGTGCCAGCAGTTACTCTGCGGGTTCCTACGAGCAGTACTTC; cdr3_aa: CASSYSAGSYEQYF
clone_size: NA; v_call: TRBV6-6; j_call: TRBJ2-7; d_call: NA; cdr3_nt: TGTGCCAGCAGGGATGGGGGCTACGAGCAGTACTTC; cdr3_aa: CASRDGGYEQYF
clone_size: NA; v_call: TRBV6-1; j_call: TRBJ1-3; d_call: TRBD1; cdr3_nt: TGTGCCAGCAGTTCCCCGGACAGGGGAAACACCATATATTTT; cdr3_aa: CASSSPDRGNTIYF
clone_size: once; v_call: TRBV18; j_call: TRBJ2-1; d_call: NA; cdr3_nt: TGTGCCAGCTCACCTTTAGGGGTAGACAATGAGCAGTTCTTC; cdr3_aa: CASSPLGVDNEQFF
clone_size: NA; v_call: TRBV30; j_call: TRBJ2-7; d_call: NA; cdr3_nt: TGTGCCTGGAGTGTTCTCCAAACAGAGCTGTCCTACGAGCAGTACTTC; cdr3_aa: CAWSVLQTELSYEQYF
clone_size: NA; v_call: TRBV28; j_call: TRBJ2-7; d_call: TRBD2; cdr3_nt: TGTGCCAGCAGCTCCCGAATCCGGGGAGGGACCTACGAGCAGTACTTC; cdr3_aa: CASSSRIRGGTYEQYF
clone_size: NA; v_call: TRBV7-9; j_call: TRBJ1-5; d_call: NA; cdr3_nt: TGTGCCAGTAGTGAGGTGAATCAGCCCCAGCATTTT; cdr3_aa: CASSEVNQPQHF
clone_size: NA; v_call: TRBV4-3; j_call: TRBJ1-3; d_call: NA; cdr3_nt: TGCGCCAGCAGCCAAGATAGAGAGGGGGTTGGAAACACCATATATTTT; cdr3_aa: CASSQDREGVGNTIYF
clone_size: NA; v_call: TRBV4-1; j_call: TRBJ2-5; d_call: NA; cdr3_nt: TGCGCCAGCAGCCAAGAATATGCTAAAAAGGGAGAGACCCAGTACTTC; cdr3_aa: CASSQEYAKKGETQYF
clone_size: NA; v_call: TRBV7-9; j_call: TRBJ2-7; d_call: NA; cdr3_nt: TGTGCCAGCAGCTTAGCTTTCGGGTTAGAGAGGCACGAGCAGTACTTC; cdr3_aa: CASSLAFGLERHEQYF
clone_size: NA; v_call: TRBV7-9; j_call: TRBJ2-7; d_call: NA; cdr3_nt: TGTGCCAGCACAACTTCCGGCTCCTACGAGCAGTACTTC; cdr3_aa: CASTTSGSYEQYF
clone_size: NA; v_call: TRBV7-8; j_call: TRBJ2-1; d_call: NA; cdr3_nt: TGTGCCAGCAGCTTAGGCAGGGGATACAATGAGCAGTTCTTC; cdr3_aa: CASSLGRGYNEQFF
clone_size: once; v_call: TRBV5-4; j_call: TRBJ2-1; d_call: TRBD2; cdr3_nt: TGTGCCAGCAGCGGGGGACTAGCGAGAGAGAATGAGCAGTTCTTC; cdr3_aa: CASSGGLARENEQFF
clone_size: NA; v_call: TRBV2; j_call: TRBJ1-1; d_call: NA; cdr3_nt: TGTGCCAGCACCAGTCCGAATGAAGAATCTGAAGCTTTCTTT; cdr3_aa: CASTSPNEESEAFF
clone_size: few; v_call: TRBV9; j_call: TRBJ2-7; d_call: NA; cdr3_nt: TGTGCCAGCAGCGTGCGACAGGATAACGAGCAGTACTTC; cdr3_aa: CASSVRQDNEQYF
clone_size: NA; v_call: TRBV29-1; j_call: TRBJ2-7; d_call: TRBD1; cdr3_nt: TGCAGCGTTGCCAGGACAGGGAGCTCCTACGAGCAGTACTTC; cdr3_aa: CSVARTGSSYEQYF
clone_size: NA; v_call: TRBV6-6; j_call: TRBJ2-1; d_call: TRBD1; cdr3_nt: TGTGCCAGCAGCGACAGGGGGTCATCCTACAATGAGCAGTTCTTC; cdr3_aa: CASSDRGSSYNEQFF
clone_size: NA; v_call: TRBV7-2; j_call: TRBJ1-4; d_call: TRBD1; cdr3_nt: TGTGCCAGCAGCCCCTACAGGGGTGATAATGAAAAACTGTTTTTT; cdr3_aa: CASSPYRGDNEKLFF
clone_size: NA; v_call: TRBV19; j_call: TRBJ2-7; d_call: TRBD2; cdr3_nt: TGTGCCAGTAGTGCCGCCGGGACTAGCGGGAGTTACGAGCAGTACTTC; cdr3_aa: CASSAAGTSGSYEQYF
clone_size: NA; v_call: TRBV9; j_call: TRBJ2-7; d_call: TRBD2; cdr3_nt: TGTGCCAGCAGCGTAGGACTAGCGGAGGGCTACGAGCAGTACTTC; cdr3_aa: CASSVGLAEGYEQYF
clone_size: NA; v_call: TRBV28; j_call: TRBJ2-3; d_call: NA; cdr3_nt: TGTGCCAGCAGACTCCACGGGGCAGATACGCAGTATTTT; cdr3_aa: CASRLHGADTQYF
clone_size: NA; v_call: TRBV5-8; j_call: TRBJ2-1; d_call: NA; cdr3_nt: TGTGCCAGCAGCTTGGGCCAAGATCCTTCCAATGAGCAGTTCTTC; cdr3_aa: CASSLGQDPSNEQFF
clone_size: once; v_call: TRBV29-1; j_call: TRBJ1-4; d_call: NA; cdr3_nt: TGCAGCGTTGAAGATGTAGAGCCCTTGGGAAAACTGTTTTTT; cdr3_aa: CSVEDVEPLGKLFF
clone_size: NA; v_call: TRBV29-1; j_call: TRBJ1-1; d_call: NA; cdr3_nt: TGCAGCGTTGATAGGGTGGATTTGGGGAACACTGAAGCTTTCTTT; cdr3_aa: CSVDRVDLGNTEAFF
clone_size: NA; v_call: TRBV25-1; j_call: TRBJ1-2; d_call: NA; cdr3_nt: TGTGCCAGCAGTGCGGCGTTCTATGGCTACACCTTC; cdr3_aa: CASSAAFYGYTF
clone_size: NA; v_call: TRBV19; j_call: TRBJ2-7; d_call: TRBD2; cdr3_nt: TGTGCCACCTTAGAGGGGCTAGCGGGCCCGCACGAGCAGTACTTC; cdr3_aa: CATLEGLAGPHEQYF
clone_size: NA; v_call: TRBV30; j_call: TRBJ1-4; d_call: TRBD1; cdr3_nt: TGTGCCTGGAGTGTCACCGGACAGGGTCATGAAAAACTGTTTTTT; cdr3_aa: CAWSVTGQGHEKLFF
clone_size: NA; v_call: TRBV5-1; j_call: TRBJ2-7; d_call: TRBD2; cdr3_nt: TGCGCCAGCAGCGATGAGGGACTAGCGGAAAGCGGCTACGAGCAGTACTTC; cdr3_aa: CASSDEGLAESGYEQYF
clone_size: once; v_call: TRBV11-2; j_call: TRBJ2-1; d_call: NA; cdr3_nt: TGTGCCAGCACCGATAATAGCGGAAACTACGAGCAGTTCTTC; cdr3_aa: CASTDNSGNYEQFF
clone_size: NA; v_call: TRBV7-8; j_call: TRBJ1-5; d_call: TRBD1; cdr3_nt: TGTGCCAGCAGCTTAGAGGGGGCAAGCAATCAGCCCCAGCATTTT; cdr3_aa: CASSLEGASNQPQHF
clone_size: NA; v_call: TRBV5-4; j_call: TRBJ2-7; d_call: TRBD1; cdr3_nt: TGTGCCAGCAGCTTGGGACAGGGGGTCTACGAGCAGTACTTC; cdr3_aa: CASSLGQGVYEQYF
clone_size: NA; v_call: TRBV9; j_call: TRBJ2-7; d_call: NA; cdr3_nt: TGTGCCAGCAGCGGAGGTTCGGGCGGAAGGAGCTACGAGCAGTACTTC; cdr3_aa: CASSGGSGGRSYEQYF
clone_size: once; v_call: TRBV6-5; j_call: TRBJ2-5; d_call: NA; cdr3_nt: TGTGCCAGCAGTTACATTGGGGGACCAGGGACCCAGTACTTC; cdr3_aa: CASSYIGGPGTQYF
clone_size: NA; v_call: TRBV28; j_call: TRBJ2-7; d_call: NA; cdr3_nt: TGTGCCAGCAGTAGGCTTGCCTACGAGCAGTACTTC; cdr3_aa: CASSRLAYEQYF
clone_size: few; v_call: TRBV19; j_call: TRBJ1-1; d_call: NA; cdr3_nt: TGTGCCAGTAGTTTCTCGAACACTGAAGCTTTCTTT; cdr3_aa: CASSFSNTEAFF
clone_size: NA; v_call: TRBV12-1; j_call: TRBJ2-7; d_call: NA; cdr3_nt: TGTGCCAGCAGCCAAAGGACACCCTACGAGCAGTACTTC; cdr3_aa: CASSQRTPYEQYF
clone_size: NA; v_call: TRBV7-6; j_call: TRBJ2-7; d_call: NA; cdr3_nt: TGTGCCAGCAGCACCGGGGCCCACGAGCAGTACTTC; cdr3_aa: CASSTGAHEQYF